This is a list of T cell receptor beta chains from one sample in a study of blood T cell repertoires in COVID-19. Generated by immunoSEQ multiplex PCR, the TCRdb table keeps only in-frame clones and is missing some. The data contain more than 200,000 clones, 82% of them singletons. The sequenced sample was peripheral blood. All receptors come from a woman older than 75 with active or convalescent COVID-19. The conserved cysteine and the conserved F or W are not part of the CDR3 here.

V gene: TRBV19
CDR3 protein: ASSLVGFLNQPQH

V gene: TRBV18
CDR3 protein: ASSSSLNQPQH

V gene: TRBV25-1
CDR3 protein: ASSETSGGYNEQF

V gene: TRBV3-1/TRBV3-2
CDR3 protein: ASSPLGAGRTGELF

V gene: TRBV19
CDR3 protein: ASSMPWGKRGPYTGELF

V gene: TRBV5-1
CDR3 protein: ASSLGVVTGSETQY

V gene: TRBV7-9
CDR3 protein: ASSLTSGGANEQF

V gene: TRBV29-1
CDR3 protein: SVGADNYNEQF

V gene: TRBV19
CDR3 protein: ASTPDRVRGLF

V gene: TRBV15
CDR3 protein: ATSRELGGNGELF

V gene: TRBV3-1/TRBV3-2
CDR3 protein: ASSQGDYYNSPLH

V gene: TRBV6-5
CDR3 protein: ASSYPRLSGNTIY

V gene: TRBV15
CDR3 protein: ATSRTRDQETQY

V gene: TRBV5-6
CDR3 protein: ASSFRQSGVYGYT

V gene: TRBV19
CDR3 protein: ASSSIGATKVNEQF

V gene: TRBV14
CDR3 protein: ASSLQGLGKLF

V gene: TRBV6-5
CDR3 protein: ASSPNRQSYGYT

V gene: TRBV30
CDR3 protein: AWSGVAGGKDF

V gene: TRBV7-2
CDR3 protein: ASSPRTSGEQF

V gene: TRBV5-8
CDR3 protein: ASSLVSNPRDTQY

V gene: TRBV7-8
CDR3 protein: ASSLASGSLTDTQY

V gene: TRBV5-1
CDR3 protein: ASSLLQGTDTQY

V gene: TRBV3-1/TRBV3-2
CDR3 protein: ASSHSQPRTSDYEQY

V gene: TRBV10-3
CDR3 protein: AISVTGGSGQPQH

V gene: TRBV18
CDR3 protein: ASSPTSGRASTDTQY

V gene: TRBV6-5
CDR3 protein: ASRGTGASYEQY

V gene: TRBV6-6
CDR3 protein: ASSNTGVLSNEKLF

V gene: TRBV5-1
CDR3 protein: ASSPRPGTSEEDTQY

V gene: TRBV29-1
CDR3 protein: SVSRQGGRNEQY

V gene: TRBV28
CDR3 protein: AIGQGRLGEKLF

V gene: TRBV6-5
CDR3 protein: ASNPNRGSGNTIY

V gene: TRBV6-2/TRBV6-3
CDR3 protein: ASSYWGEDYT

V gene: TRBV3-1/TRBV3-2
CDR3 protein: ASSQLLTGDNSPLH

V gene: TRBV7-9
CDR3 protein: ASSTRDRMNYGYT

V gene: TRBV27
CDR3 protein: ASSSPRQGGDGYT

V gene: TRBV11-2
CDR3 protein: ASSSRQGARGYT

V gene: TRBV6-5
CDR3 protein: ASRGGEAYEQY